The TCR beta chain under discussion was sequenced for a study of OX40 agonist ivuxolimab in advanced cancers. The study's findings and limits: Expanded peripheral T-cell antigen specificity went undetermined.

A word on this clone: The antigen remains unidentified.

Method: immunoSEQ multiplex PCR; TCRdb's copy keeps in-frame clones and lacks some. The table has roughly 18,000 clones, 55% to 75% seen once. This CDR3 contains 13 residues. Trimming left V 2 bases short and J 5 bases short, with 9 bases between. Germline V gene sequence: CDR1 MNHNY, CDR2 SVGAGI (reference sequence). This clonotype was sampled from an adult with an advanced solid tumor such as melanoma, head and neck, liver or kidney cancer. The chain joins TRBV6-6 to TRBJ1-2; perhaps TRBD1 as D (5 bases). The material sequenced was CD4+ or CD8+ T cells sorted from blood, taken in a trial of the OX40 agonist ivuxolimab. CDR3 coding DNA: TGTGCCAGCAGTTACACAGGAACGTATGGCTACACCTTC. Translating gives CASSYTGTYGYTF.